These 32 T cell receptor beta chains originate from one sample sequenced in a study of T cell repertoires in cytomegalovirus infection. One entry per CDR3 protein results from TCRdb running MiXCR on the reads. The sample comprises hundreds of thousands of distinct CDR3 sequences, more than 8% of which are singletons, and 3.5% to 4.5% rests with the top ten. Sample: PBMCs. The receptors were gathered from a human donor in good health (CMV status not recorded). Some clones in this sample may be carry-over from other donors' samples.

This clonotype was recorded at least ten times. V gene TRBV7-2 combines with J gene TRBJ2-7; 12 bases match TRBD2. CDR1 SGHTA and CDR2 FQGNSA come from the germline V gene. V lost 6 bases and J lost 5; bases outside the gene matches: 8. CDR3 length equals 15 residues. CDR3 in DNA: TGTGCCAGCAGTTCGAGGACTAGCGGGGACCACGAGCAGTACTTC. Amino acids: CASSSRTSGDHEQYF.

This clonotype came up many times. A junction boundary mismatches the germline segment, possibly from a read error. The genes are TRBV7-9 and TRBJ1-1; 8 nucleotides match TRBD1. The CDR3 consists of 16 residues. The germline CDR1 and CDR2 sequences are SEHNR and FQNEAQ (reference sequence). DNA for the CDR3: TGTGCCAGCACCCTTGGGGGAACAGGGGGAATCACTGATGCTTTCTTT. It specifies CASTLGGTGGITDAFF.

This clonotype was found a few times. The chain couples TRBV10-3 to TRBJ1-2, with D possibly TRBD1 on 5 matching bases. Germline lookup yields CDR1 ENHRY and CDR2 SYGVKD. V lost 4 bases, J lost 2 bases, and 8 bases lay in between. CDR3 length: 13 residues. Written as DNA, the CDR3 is TGTGCCATCAGTGCGGGGGTCAACTATGGCTACACCTTC. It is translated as CAISAGVNYGYTF.

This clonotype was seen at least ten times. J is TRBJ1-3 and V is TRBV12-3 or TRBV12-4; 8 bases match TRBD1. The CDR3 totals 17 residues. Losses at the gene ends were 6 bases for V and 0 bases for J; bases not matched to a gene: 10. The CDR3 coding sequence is TGTGCCAGCAGGTGGCAGGGACAGGTTAGCTCTGGAAACACCATATATTTT. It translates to CASRWQGQVSSGNTIYF.

For the CDR3, the DNA is TGCGCCAGCAGCCCGCTACCCTCAGGGGAGACCCAGTACTTC. It yields the protein CASSPLPSGETQYF. The genes are TRBV4-3 and TRBJ2-5; a weak D match, TRBD1 (5 bases). This CDR3 region has 14 residues. CDR1 and CDR2 from the germline V gene are LGHNA and YSLEER. The V end was cut by 4 bases, the J end by 5 bases, with 14 bases between.

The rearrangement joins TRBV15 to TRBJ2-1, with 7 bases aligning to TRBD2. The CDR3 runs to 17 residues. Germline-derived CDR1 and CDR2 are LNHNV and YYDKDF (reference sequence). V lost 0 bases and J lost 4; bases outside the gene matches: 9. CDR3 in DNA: TGTGCCACCAGCAGAGATCGTGGGAGGGTGGTATACAATGAGCAGTTCTTC. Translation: CATSRDRGRVVYNEQFF.

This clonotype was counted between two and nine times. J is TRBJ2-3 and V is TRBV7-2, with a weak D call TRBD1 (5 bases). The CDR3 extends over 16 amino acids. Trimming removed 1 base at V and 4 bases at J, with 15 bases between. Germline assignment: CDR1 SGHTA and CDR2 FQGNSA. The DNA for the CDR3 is TGTGCCAGCAGCTTAGAACAGGTTGAGTTGTCAGATACGCAGTATTTT. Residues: CASSLEQVELSDTQYF.

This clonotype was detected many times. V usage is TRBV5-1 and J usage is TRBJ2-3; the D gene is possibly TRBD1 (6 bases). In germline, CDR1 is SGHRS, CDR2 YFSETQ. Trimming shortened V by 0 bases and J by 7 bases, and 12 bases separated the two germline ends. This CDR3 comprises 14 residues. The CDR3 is CASSLGRDKNTQYF. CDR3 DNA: TGCGCCAGCAGCTTGGGCCGGGACAAAAATACGCAGTATTTT.

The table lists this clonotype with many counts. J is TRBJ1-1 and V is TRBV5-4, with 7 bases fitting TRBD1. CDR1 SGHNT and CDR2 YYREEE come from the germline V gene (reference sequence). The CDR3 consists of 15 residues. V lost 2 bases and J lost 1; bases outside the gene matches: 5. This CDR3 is CASSFPTGQNTEAFF. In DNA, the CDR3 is TGTGCCAGCAGCTTTCCGACAGGGCAGAACACTGAAGCTTTCTTT.

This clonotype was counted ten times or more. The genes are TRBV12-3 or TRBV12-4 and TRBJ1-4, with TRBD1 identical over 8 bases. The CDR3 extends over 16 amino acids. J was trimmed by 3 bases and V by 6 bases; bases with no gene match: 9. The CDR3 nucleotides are TGTGCCAGCAGCCCCAGGGCAGGGGGCCCTAATGAAAAACTGTTTTTT. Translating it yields CASSPRAGGPNEKLFF.

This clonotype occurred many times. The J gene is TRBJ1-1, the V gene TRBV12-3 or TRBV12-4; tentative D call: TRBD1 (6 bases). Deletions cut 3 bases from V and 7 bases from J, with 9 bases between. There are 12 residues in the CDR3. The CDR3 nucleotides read TGTGCCAGCAGTTTTCAGGGGTATGAAGCTTTCTTT. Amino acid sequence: CASSFQGYEAFF.

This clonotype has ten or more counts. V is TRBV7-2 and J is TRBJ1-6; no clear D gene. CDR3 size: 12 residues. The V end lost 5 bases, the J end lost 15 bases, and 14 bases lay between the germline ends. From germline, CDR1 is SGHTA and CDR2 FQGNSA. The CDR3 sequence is CASSLERVYLHF. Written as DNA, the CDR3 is TGTGCCAGCAGCCTAGAAAGGGTGTACCTCCACTTT.

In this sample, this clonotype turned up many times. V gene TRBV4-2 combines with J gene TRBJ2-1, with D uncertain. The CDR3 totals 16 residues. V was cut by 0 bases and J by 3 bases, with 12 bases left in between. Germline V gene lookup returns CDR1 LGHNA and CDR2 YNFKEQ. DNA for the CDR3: TGTGCCAGCAGCCAAGAGGCCTCCAAGGGCTACAATGAGCAGTTCTTC. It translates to CASSQEASKGYNEQFF.

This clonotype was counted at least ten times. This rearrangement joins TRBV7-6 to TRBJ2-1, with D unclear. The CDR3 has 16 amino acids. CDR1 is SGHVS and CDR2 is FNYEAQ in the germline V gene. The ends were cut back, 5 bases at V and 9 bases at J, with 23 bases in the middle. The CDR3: CASSHEPGVGSSEQFF. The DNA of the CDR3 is TGTGCCAGCAGCCATGAGCCGGGCGTGGGATCGAGTGAGCAGTTCTTC.

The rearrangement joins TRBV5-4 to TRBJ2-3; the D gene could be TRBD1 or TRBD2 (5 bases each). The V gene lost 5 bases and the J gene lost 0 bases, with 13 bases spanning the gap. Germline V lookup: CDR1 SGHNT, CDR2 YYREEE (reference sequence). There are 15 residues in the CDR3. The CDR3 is CASRAGTQSTDTQYF. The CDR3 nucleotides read TGTGCCAGCAGGGCCGGGACCCAGAGCACAGATACGCAGTATTTT.

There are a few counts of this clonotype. The DNA for the CDR3 is TGTGCCACCAGCATAAACAGGGCATGGGAGCAGTTCTTC. It specifies CATSINRAWEQFF. The rearrangement joins TRBV15 to TRBJ2-1; the D gene is possibly TRBD1 (6 bases). The V end was cut by 4 bases, the J end by 10 bases, with 14 bases between. The V gene's germline CDR1 is LNHNV and CDR2 YYDKDF (reference sequence). The CDR3 has 13 amino acids.

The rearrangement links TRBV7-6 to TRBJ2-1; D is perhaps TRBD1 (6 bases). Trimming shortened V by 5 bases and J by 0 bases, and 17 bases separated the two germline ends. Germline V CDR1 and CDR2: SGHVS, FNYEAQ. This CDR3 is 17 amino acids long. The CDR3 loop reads CASSPTGTGLSYNEQFF. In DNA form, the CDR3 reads TGTGCCAGCAGCCCTACAGGGACGGGGCTCTCCTACAATGAGCAGTTCTTC.

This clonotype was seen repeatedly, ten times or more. This CDR3 is CASSGQVMNTEAFF. The CDR3 region has the DNA TGTGCCAGCAGTGGACAAGTCATGAACACTGAAGCTTTCTTT. The chain is built from TRBV12-3 or TRBV12-4 and TRBJ1-1; a weak D match, TRBD1 (5 bases). The CDR3 sequence is 14 residues long. V gave up 5 bases and J gave up 0 bases, with 10 bases separating them.

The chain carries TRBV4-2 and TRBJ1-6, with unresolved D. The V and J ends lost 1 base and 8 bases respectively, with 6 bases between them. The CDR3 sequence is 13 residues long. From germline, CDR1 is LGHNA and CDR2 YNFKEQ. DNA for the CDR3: TGTGCCAGCAGCCAAGCCCCCGATTCACCCCTCCACTTT. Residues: CASSQAPDSPLHF.

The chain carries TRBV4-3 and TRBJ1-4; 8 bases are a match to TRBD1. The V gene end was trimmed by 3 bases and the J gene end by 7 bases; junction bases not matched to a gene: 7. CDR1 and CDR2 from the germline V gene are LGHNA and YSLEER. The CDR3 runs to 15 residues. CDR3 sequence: CASSHEDREGEKLFF. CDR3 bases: TGCGCCAGCAGCCACGAGGACAGGGAAGGTGAAAAACTGTTTTTT.

The CDR3 loop is CASSLPGPNTGELFF. In DNA, the CDR3 is TGTGCCAGCAGCTTGCCGGGGCCGAACACCGGGGAGCTGTTTTTT. This chain joins TRBV5-4 and TRBJ2-2; D may correspond to TRBD1 or TRBD2 (5 bases each). The V end was cut by 1 base, the J end by 0 bases, with 7 bases between. The germline CDR1 and CDR2 sequences are SGHNT and YYREEE (reference sequence). This CDR3 has 15 residues.

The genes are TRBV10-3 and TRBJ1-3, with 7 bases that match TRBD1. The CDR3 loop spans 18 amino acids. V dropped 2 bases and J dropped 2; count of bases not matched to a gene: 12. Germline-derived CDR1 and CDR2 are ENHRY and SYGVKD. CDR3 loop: CAISEGPQGSLAGNTIYF. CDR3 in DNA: TGTGCCATCAGTGAGGGTCCACAGGGGTCTCTTGCTGGAAACACCATATATTTT.

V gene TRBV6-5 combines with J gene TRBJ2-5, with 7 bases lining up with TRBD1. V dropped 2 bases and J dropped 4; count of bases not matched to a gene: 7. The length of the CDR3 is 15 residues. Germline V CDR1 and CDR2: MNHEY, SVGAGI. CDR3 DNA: TGTGCCAGCAGTTACGTCAACAGGGGCGGAGAGACCCAGTACTTC. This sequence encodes CASSYVNRGGETQYF.

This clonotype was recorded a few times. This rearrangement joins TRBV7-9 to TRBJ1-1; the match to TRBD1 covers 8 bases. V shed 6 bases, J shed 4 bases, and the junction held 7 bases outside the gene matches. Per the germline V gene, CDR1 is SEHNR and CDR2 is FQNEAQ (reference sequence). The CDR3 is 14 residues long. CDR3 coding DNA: TGTGCCAGCAGGGACAGGGTTGGGGGCACTGAAGCTTTCTTT. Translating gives CASRDRVGGTEAFF.

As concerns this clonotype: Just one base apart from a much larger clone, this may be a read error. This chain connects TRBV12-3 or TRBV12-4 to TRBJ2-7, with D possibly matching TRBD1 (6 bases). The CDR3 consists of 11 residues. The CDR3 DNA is TGTGCCAACAGTTGGGGGCCAGAGCAGTACTTC. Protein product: CANSWGPEQYF.

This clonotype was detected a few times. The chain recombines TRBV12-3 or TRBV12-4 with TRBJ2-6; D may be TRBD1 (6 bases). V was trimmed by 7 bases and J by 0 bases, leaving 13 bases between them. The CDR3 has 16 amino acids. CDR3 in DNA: TGTGCCAGCACGGACAGAACCAGCTCTGGGGCCAACGTCCTGACTTTC. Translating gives CASTDRTSSGANVLTF.

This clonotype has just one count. The CDR3 sequence: CASHRFDRGRPVYTF. CDR3 bases: TGTGCCAGTCACCGGTTCGACAGGGGAAGGCCGGTCTACACCTTC. The V call is TRBV19, the J call TRBJ1-2; 8 bases fit TRBD1. This CDR3 is 15 amino acids long. Germline V gene lookup returns CDR1 LNHDA and CDR2 SQIVND (reference sequence). V dropped 8 bases and J dropped 10; count of bases not matched to a gene: 18. The full variable domain, rest sourced from reference TRBV19 and TRBJ1-2, is DGGITQSPKYLFRKEGQNVTLSCEQNLNHDAMYWYRQDPGQGLRLIYYSQIVNDFQKGDIAEGYSVSREKKESFPLTVTSAQKNPTAFYLCASHRFDRGRPVYTFGSGTRLTVV.

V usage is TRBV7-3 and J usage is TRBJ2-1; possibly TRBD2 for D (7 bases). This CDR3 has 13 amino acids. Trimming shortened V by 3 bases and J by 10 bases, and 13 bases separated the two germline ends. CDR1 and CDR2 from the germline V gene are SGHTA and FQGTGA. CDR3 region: CASSLGGQVEQFF. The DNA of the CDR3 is TGTGCCAGCAGCTTGGGGGGGCAAGTGGAGCAGTTCTTC.

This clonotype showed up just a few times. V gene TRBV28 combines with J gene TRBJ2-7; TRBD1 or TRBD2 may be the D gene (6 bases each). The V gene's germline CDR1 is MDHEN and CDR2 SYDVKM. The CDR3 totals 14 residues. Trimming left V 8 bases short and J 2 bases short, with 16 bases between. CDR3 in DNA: TGTGCCAGCTCCCGGGGGCAGGCTGCCTACGAGCAGTACTTC. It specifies CASSRGQAAYEQYF.

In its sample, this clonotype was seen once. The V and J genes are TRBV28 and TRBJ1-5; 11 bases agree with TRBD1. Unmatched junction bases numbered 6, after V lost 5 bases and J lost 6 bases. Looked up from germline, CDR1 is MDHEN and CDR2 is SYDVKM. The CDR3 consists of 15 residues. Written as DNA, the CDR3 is TGTGCCAGCAGTGGACAGGGGGCTGGGGGTCAGCCCCAGCATTTT. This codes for CASSGQGAGGQPQHF.

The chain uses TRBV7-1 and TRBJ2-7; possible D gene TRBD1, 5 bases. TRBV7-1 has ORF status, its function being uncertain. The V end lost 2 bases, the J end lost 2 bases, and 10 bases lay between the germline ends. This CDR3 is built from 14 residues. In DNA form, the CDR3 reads TGTGCCAGCAGCTCAAACAGGCAAACCTACGAGCAGTACTTC. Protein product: CASSSNRQTYEQYF.

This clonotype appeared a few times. The CDR3 region is CASSPQGEETQYF. Written as DNA, the CDR3 is TGTGCCAGCAGTCCGCAGGGGGAAGAGACCCAGTACTTC. The V gene is TRBV12-3 or TRBV12-4, the J gene TRBJ2-5, with 7 bases that match TRBD1. The CDR3 has 13 amino acids. V shed 5 bases and J 3 bases; nucleotides not matched to a gene: 3.